This paragraph covers one T cell receptor beta chain sequence. No cognate antigen has been identified for it. Base qualities are not provided; no much larger clone lies one nucleotide away. Patients with a history of autoimmune disease or receiving systemic immunosuppression were excluded from the trial. In every dose cohort, peripheral blood was drawn for TCR sequencing at baseline, cycle 4 day 1, and cycle 7 day 1. The samples were taken from a phase I, first-in-human, multicenter, open-label dose-escalation trial of ivuxolimab. Adults with locally advanced or metastatic melanoma, renal cell carcinoma, hepatocellular carcinoma or head and neck squamous cell carcinoma were enrolled in the trial. Before TCR sequencing, CD4+ T cells and CD8+ T cells from peripheral blood were sorted into separate populations. To sequence the TCRbeta CDR3 region, genomic DNA was isolated from the sorted cells. TCRbeta CDR3 regions were sequenced using the immunoSEQ Assay. TCRdb provides this immuneACCESS table in a form limited to in-frame rearrangements. Some clones are lacking; in checked studies, under half of them reflect an unresolved V gene, and why the rest are absent is not known. The sample includes around 66,000 clones, with about nine tenths observed a single time. The ten largest clones capture about 19% of the sample.

This sample is part of a study of OX40 agonist ivuxolimab in advanced cancers. About the full investigation: The costimulatory receptor OX40 (CD134) was targeted by ivuxolimab, a fully human IgG2 agonistic monoclonal antibody. Intravenous ivuxolimab was administered to patients every 2 weeks at six dose levels: 0.01, 0.1, 0.3, 1.5, 3 and 10 mg/kg. Among the roughly 52 dose-escalation patients, 19 had hepatocellular carcinoma, 15 or so melanoma, 9 renal cell carcinoma and 9 head and neck cancer. In the dose-escalation cohort, 65% to 85% of patients were male, and the mean age was around 65 years with a range of about 20 to 90. Patients were allowed to have had prior anti-PD-1, anti-PD-L1 or anti-CTLA-4 therapy, and approximately 40% of the dose-escalation patients had been treated with checkpoint inhibitors. Partial responses occurred in three dose-escalation patients: two with cutaneous melanoma and one with hepatocellular carcinoma. Peripheral TCRbeta sequencing aimed to test whether ivuxolimab altered TCR sequence diversity and caused clonal T-cell expansion. The monotherapy dose-escalation portion (N of about 57 patients) of the phase I ivuxolimab trial is reported in the paper. The paper's findings and limits, for the study overall: Low levels of normalized T-cell clonal expansion were also seen in some nonresponding patients. At doses of 0.1 to 3.0 mg/kg, clonal expansion of both CD4+ and CD8+ T cells in blood was seen between baseline and week 6. Antigen specificity was not determined for the clonally expanded peripheral T cells. After ivuxolimab, CD8+ T cells had more expanded clones than CD4+ T cells on average. In the 0.1-3.0 mg/kg groups, partial responders were among the patients with the lowest normalized peripheral clonal expansion, particularly in CD8+ T cells.

This specimen consisted of CD4+ or CD8+ T cells sorted from blood, obtained in a trial of the OX40 agonist ivuxolimab. This sequence was found in an adult with an advanced solid tumor such as melanoma, head and neck, liver or kidney cancer.

The bases read TGTGCCAGCAGCCCTACAGGGAGTGAAGCTTTCTTT. Its translation reads: CASSPTGSEAFF. The chain couples TRBV6-6 to TRBJ1-1; TRBD1 could be the D gene, as 6 bases match. The CDR3 runs 12 amino acids, cysteine and phenylalanine included. The DNA shown is the 36-base CDR3, in frame from base 1. V is reduced by 6 bases and J by 7 bases, leaving a spacing of 12 bases between them. CDR1 and CDR2 are drawn from the germline V gene (reference sequence): MNHNY, SVGAGI.